A single sample is the source of the 10 T cell receptor beta chains below, sequenced in a study of cytomegalovirus exposure and HLA in healthy donors. The PCR employed 60 Vbeta primers together with 13 Jbeta primers. The protocol was immunoSEQ multiplex PCR, while the TCRdb copy is restricted to in-frame clones and leaves out a portion. The table lists about 67,000 clones, approximately 78% of them singletons. Source material: PBMCs. The receptors were sampled from a woman in her thirties in good health and CMV-seronegative.

The rearrangement links TRBV5-8 to TRBJ1-4; D not resolved. The V end was cut by 0 bases, the J end by 8 bases, with 11 bases between. CDR1 and CDR2 from the germline V gene are SGHTS and YDEGEE. The CDR3 spans 14 residues. This chain's CDR3 is CASSLVVSGEKLFF. The CDR3 bases are TGTGCCAGCAGCTTGGTGGTGAGCGGCGAAAAACTGTTTTTT.

This chain uses TRBV18 with TRBJ2-1; 13 bases agree with TRBD2. Trimming at V came to 5 bases and at J to 7 bases, leaving 8 bases not matched to a gene. The length of the CDR3 is 16 residues. CDR1 is KGHSH and CDR2 is LQKENI in the germline V gene. CDR3 loop: CASSELAGGPGNEQFF. The CDR3 DNA sequence: TGTGCCAGCTCAGAACTAGCGGGGGGGCCGGGGAATGAGCAGTTCTTC.

This sequence joins TRBV5-8 and TRBJ2-2; 9 nucleotides line up with TRBD2. Germline values: CDR1 SGHTS, CDR2 YDEGEE. This CDR3 has 17 amino acids. The J segment lost 3 bases and the V segment lost 2 bases, leaving 8 bases of the junction unmatched. This chain's CDR3 is CASSFPLAGQDTGELFF. DNA for the CDR3: TGTGCCAGCAGCTTCCCCCTAGCGGGGCAGGACACCGGGGAGCTGTTTTTT.

The chain combines TRBV29-1 with TRBJ1-2; no reliable D call. Trimming cost V 5 bases and J 5 bases, with 12 bases left between them. There are 12 residues in the CDR3. Germline-derived CDR1 and CDR2 are SQVTM and ANQGSEA. Here the CDR3 DNA reads TGCAGCGTTTCCCCATACAATTATGGCTACACCTTC. The encoded protein is CSVSPYNYGYTF.

This sequence joins TRBV27 and TRBJ2-7; D remains ambiguous. The germline CDR1 and CDR2 sequences are MNHEY and SMNVEV (reference sequence). This CDR3 region has 13 residues. Trimming cost V 1 base and J 3 bases, with 7 bases left between them. The CDR3 protein is CASSLFFGYEQYF. For the CDR3, the DNA is TGTGCCAGCAGTTTATTCTTCGGCTACGAGCAGTACTTC.

The chain has TRBV27 and TRBJ1-5; TRBD1 matches 10 bases. The junction had 10 bases not matched to a gene; V was cut back by 2 bases and J by 3 bases. This CDR3 has 18 amino acids. Per germline, CDR1 MNHEY and CDR2 SMNVEV (reference sequence). The CDR3 spells CASSLGGTGVFSNQPQHF. Here the CDR3 DNA reads TGTGCCAGCAGTTTAGGGGGGACAGGGGTATTTTCCAATCAGCCCCAGCATTTT.

V usage is TRBV5-4 and J usage is TRBJ2-6, with 7 bases fitting TRBD1. The V and J ends lost 6 bases and 0 bases, in that order; junction bases with no gene match: 6. The CDR3 runs to 16 residues. CDR1 is SGHNT and CDR2 is YYREEE in the germline V gene (reference sequence). The CDR3 DNA is TGTGCCAGCACCCGGACAGGTTACTCTGGGGCCAACGTCCTGACTTTC. This gives the protein CASTRTGYSGANVLTF.

Note on this clone: This CDR3 is also generated by other DNA sequences in the sample. V is TRBV5-1 and J is TRBJ2-7, with 8 positions matching TRBD2. Germline V gene data show CDR1 as SGHRS and CDR2 as YFSETQ. There are 15 residues in the CDR3. The V segment lost 8 bases and the J segment 5 bases; nucleotides outside the gene matches: 15. The CDR3 sequence: CASSPGGSGGDEQYF. The CDR3 DNA sequence: TGCGCCAGTAGCCCCGGTGGGAGCGGGGGCGACGAGCAGTACTTC.

This clone turned up a few times. This chain connects TRBV6-6 to TRBJ1-1; the D is unclear. Looked up from germline, CDR1 is MNHNY and CDR2 is SVGAGI (reference sequence). The CDR3 is made up of 11 amino acids. CDR3 protein: CGTGEGAEAFF. Here the CDR3 DNA reads TGTGGAACCGGGGAGGGCGCTGAAGCTTTCTTT.

J is TRBJ2-1 and V is TRBV4-2; TRBD2 is a possible D gene (7 bases). Germline lookup yields CDR1 LGHNA and CDR2 YNFKEQ. Trimming took 4 bases from V and 5 from J, leaving 18 bases between them. This CDR3 is built from 16 residues. The CDR3 DNA reads TGTGCCAGCAGCCCCCACGCAGGGGACTACGACAATGAGCAGTTCTTC. Its protein product is CASSPHAGDYDNEQFF.